The rows below give T cell receptor beta chains drawn from one sample of a study of blood T cell repertoires in COVID-19. Some clones are missing from TCRdb's copy, which holds only in-frame ones; the method was immunoSEQ multiplex PCR. Of 150,000 to 200,000 clones in the sample, around four fifths were seen once. Sequencing input: PBMCs or T cells enriched from blood (not recorded which). The receptors stem from a woman in her fifties or sixties who had recovered from COVID-19. Both conserved end residues are part of each CDR3. Each record gives: V gene, D gene, clone size, J gene, CDR3 protein, CDR3 DNA. A D gene is named only where the DNA matches it firmly. Not all rows give a size; the values are once, few, many and, for expanded clones, a class.

v_call: TRBV28; d_call: TRBD1; clone_size: once; j_call: TRBJ1-4; cdr3_aa: CASSTQGVPNEKLFF; cdr3_nt: TGTGCCAGCAGTACTCAGGGGGTCCCTAATGAAAAACTGTTTTTT
v_call: TRBV7-3; d_call: NA; clone_size: NA; j_call: TRBJ2-1; cdr3_aa: CASSPNDGGRGNEQFF; cdr3_nt: TGTGCCAGCAGCCCTAACGACGGAGGCCGGGGGAATGAGCAGTTCTTC
v_call: TRBV14; d_call: TRBD2; clone_size: NA; j_call: TRBJ2-1; cdr3_aa: CASSPGTSGAEQFF; cdr3_nt: TGTGCCAGCAGCCCCGGGACTAGCGGCGCTGAGCAGTTCTTC
v_call: TRBV5-5; d_call: NA; clone_size: once; j_call: TRBJ2-3; cdr3_aa: CASSLFIGSTPDTQYF; cdr3_nt: TGTGCCAGCAGCTTGTTTATCGGGAGCACCCCGGATACGCAGTATTTT
v_call: TRBV7-6; d_call: TRBD2; clone_size: NA; j_call: TRBJ2-1; cdr3_aa: CASSLVAAGVLNEQFF; cdr3_nt: TGTGCCAGCAGCTTAGTAGCAGCGGGAGTTTTAAATGAGCAGTTCTTC
v_call: TRBV7-2; d_call: NA; clone_size: NA; j_call: TRBJ1-5; cdr3_aa: CASSSPNQPQHF; cdr3_nt: TGTGCCAGCAGCAGCCCAAATCAGCCCCAGCATTTT
v_call: TRBV13; d_call: NA; clone_size: NA; j_call: TRBJ1-4; cdr3_aa: CASSSSGPPNEKLFF; cdr3_nt: TGTGCCAGCAGCTCCTCGGGTCCCCCGAATGAAAAACTGTTTTTT
v_call: TRBV19; d_call: NA; clone_size: NA; j_call: TRBJ1-2; cdr3_aa: CASDMSGGYTF; cdr3_nt: TGTGCCAGCGACATGTCTGGAGGCTACACCTTC
v_call: TRBV27; d_call: NA; clone_size: NA; j_call: TRBJ2-3; cdr3_aa: CASRIGGYDTQYF; cdr3_nt: TGTGCCAGCAGGATAGGCGGATATGATACGCAGTATTTT
v_call: TRBV7-9; d_call: NA; clone_size: NA; j_call: TRBJ1-6; cdr3_aa: CASSLDTANNSPLHF; cdr3_nt: TGTGCCAGCAGCTTAGATACAGCCAATAATTCACCCCTCCACTTT
v_call: TRBV9; d_call: NA; clone_size: NA; j_call: TRBJ2-5; cdr3_aa: CASSAKARGEETQYF; cdr3_nt: TGTGCCAGCAGCGCGAAAGCCCGGGGAGAGGAGACCCAGTACTTC
v_call: TRBV28; d_call: TRBD1; clone_size: NA; j_call: TRBJ1-2; cdr3_aa: CASSLQGDYGYTF; cdr3_nt: TGTGCCAGCAGTTTACAGGGGGACTATGGCTACACCTTC
v_call: TRBV19; d_call: NA; clone_size: NA; j_call: TRBJ1-2; cdr3_aa: CASSIASGAGYGYTF; cdr3_nt: TGTGCCAGTAGTATCGCCTCAGGGGCAGGGTATGGCTACACCTTC
v_call: TRBV30; d_call: NA; clone_size: NA; j_call: TRBJ1-1; cdr3_aa: CAWSVYRGARGGGKDTEAFF; cdr3_nt: TGTGCCTGGAGTGTATATCGCGGGGCCAGGGGAGGGGGTAAGGACACTGAAGCTTTCTTT
v_call: TRBV27; d_call: NA; clone_size: NA; j_call: TRBJ1-1; cdr3_aa: CASSSAPQGPEAFF; cdr3_nt: TGTGCCAGCAGTTCAGCCCCCCAGGGGCCTGAAGCTTTCTTT
v_call: TRBV5-4; d_call: TRBD1; clone_size: many; j_call: TRBJ2-7; cdr3_aa: CASSRQGADEQYF; cdr3_nt: TGTGCCAGCAGCAGACAGGGAGCGGACGAGCAGTACTTC
v_call: TRBV7-6; d_call: NA; clone_size: NA; j_call: TRBJ1-6; cdr3_aa: CASSLRASGDNSPLHF; cdr3_nt: TGTGCCAGCAGCTTGAGAGCCTCGGGGGATAATTCACCCCTCCACTTT
v_call: TRBV5-1; d_call: NA; clone_size: NA; j_call: TRBJ2-3; cdr3_aa: CASSLQSSTDTQYF; cdr3_nt: TGCGCCAGCAGCTTACAATCTAGCACAGATACGCAGTATTTT
v_call: TRBV5-8; d_call: NA; clone_size: NA; j_call: TRBJ2-3; cdr3_aa: CASSFGAASSTDTQYF; cdr3_nt: TGTGCCAGCAGCTTTGGGGCAGCCTCTAGCACAGATACGCAGTATTTT
v_call: TRBV11-1; d_call: TRBD1; clone_size: NA; j_call: TRBJ2-3; cdr3_aa: CASSFLTGASTDTQYF; cdr3_nt: TGTGCCAGCAGCTTCTTAACAGGGGCTAGCACAGATACGCAGTATTTT
v_call: TRBV19; d_call: NA; clone_size: NA; j_call: TRBJ1-6; cdr3_aa: CASSPLPGTMGNSPLHF; cdr3_nt: TGTGCCAGTAGCCCCCTCCCTGGAACGATGGGCAATTCACCCCTCCACTTT
v_call: TRBV2; d_call: TRBD2; clone_size: NA; j_call: TRBJ2-1; cdr3_aa: CASSWTSGSFRSEQFF; cdr3_nt: TGTGCCAGCAGTTGGACTAGCGGGAGTTTCCGCAGTGAGCAGTTCTTC
v_call: TRBV4-1; d_call: TRBD2; clone_size: NA; j_call: TRBJ2-3; cdr3_aa: CASSQVSGNGGDTQYF; cdr3_nt: TGCGCCAGCAGCCAAGTTAGCGGGAATGGAGGGGATACGCAGTATTTT
v_call: TRBV7-9; d_call: NA; clone_size: NA; j_call: TRBJ2-5; cdr3_aa: CASSLVDSQETQYF; cdr3_nt: TGTGCCAGCAGCTTAGTCGACAGCCAAGAGACCCAGTACTTC
v_call: TRBV5-1; d_call: NA; clone_size: NA; j_call: TRBJ2-5; cdr3_aa: CASSFLETQYF; cdr3_nt: TGCGCCAGCAGCTTTCTAGAGACCCAGTACTTC
v_call: TRBV9; d_call: TRBD1; clone_size: NA; j_call: TRBJ2-3; cdr3_aa: CASSPQGLRTDTQYF; cdr3_nt: TGTGCCAGCAGTCCACAGGGGCTCCGCACAGATACGCAGTATTTT
v_call: TRBV5-1; d_call: NA; clone_size: few; j_call: TRBJ1-4; cdr3_aa: CASRLSVGGREKLFF; cdr3_nt: TGCGCCAGCAGGCTATCAGTCGGCGGTAGAGAAAAACTGTTTTTT
v_call: TRBV10-1; d_call: NA; clone_size: NA; j_call: TRBJ2-3; cdr3_aa: CASSESTTTDTQYF; cdr3_nt: TGCGCCAGCAGTGAGTCGACTACCACAGATACGCAGTATTTT
v_call: TRBV7-8; d_call: NA; clone_size: NA; j_call: TRBJ1-1; cdr3_aa: CASSLVQGTEAFF; cdr3_nt: TGTGCCAGCAGCTTAGTACAGGGTACTGAAGCTTTCTTT
v_call: TRBV5-1; d_call: NA; clone_size: once; j_call: TRBJ2-5; cdr3_aa: CASSLVGSFRETQYF; cdr3_nt: TGCGCCAGCAGCTTGGTGGGCAGCTTTAGGGAGACCCAGTACTTC
v_call: TRBV4-1; d_call: TRBD1; clone_size: once; j_call: TRBJ2-3; cdr3_aa: CASSHKRGQSWSTDTQYF; cdr3_nt: TGCGCCAGCAGCCACAAAAGGGGGCAGTCTTGGTCGACAGATACGCAGTATTTT
v_call: TRBV5-4; d_call: TRBD2; clone_size: once; j_call: TRBJ2-1; cdr3_aa: CASSLGTSGRYNEQFF; cdr3_nt: TGTGCCAGCAGCCTAGGGACTAGCGGGAGGTACAATGAGCAGTTCTTC
v_call: TRBV4-2; d_call: TRBD1; clone_size: NA; j_call: TRBJ1-1; cdr3_aa: CASSHGQGNTEAFF; cdr3_nt: TGTGCCAGCAGCCACGGACAGGGAAACACTGAAGCTTTCTTT
v_call: TRBV19; d_call: NA; clone_size: NA; j_call: TRBJ1-2; cdr3_aa: CASSMTRASFNYGYTF; cdr3_nt: TGTGCCAGTAGTATGACGCGGGCTTCTTTTAACTATGGCTACACCTTC
v_call: TRBV24-1; d_call: TRBD2; clone_size: NA; j_call: TRBJ2-2; cdr3_aa: CATSDQGLARPGELFF; cdr3_nt: TGTGCCACCAGTGATCAAGGACTAGCGCGGCCCGGGGAGCTGTTTTTT
v_call: TRBV2; d_call: NA; clone_size: few; j_call: TRBJ2-1; cdr3_aa: CASHRASSYNEQFF; cdr3_nt: TGTGCCAGCCACAGGGCTAGCTCCTACAATGAGCAGTTCTTC
v_call: TRBV9; d_call: NA; clone_size: few; j_call: TRBJ2-1; cdr3_aa: CASSVAGNSLVYNEQFF; cdr3_nt: TGTGCCAGCAGCGTAGCGGGAAATAGTTTAGTCTACAATGAGCAGTTCTTC
v_call: TRBV28; d_call: NA; clone_size: few; j_call: TRBJ1-5; cdr3_aa: CASIFTGGNQPQHF; cdr3_nt: TGTGCCAGCATTTTTACGGGAGGCAATCAGCCCCAGCATTTT
v_call: TRBV28; d_call: NA; clone_size: NA; j_call: TRBJ2-1; cdr3_aa: CASRVTDWSNEQFF; cdr3_nt: TGTGCCAGCAGAGTGACGGACTGGTCCAATGAGCAGTTCTTC
v_call: TRBV7-9; d_call: TRBD1; clone_size: NA; j_call: TRBJ1-6; cdr3_aa: CASSSWTGGSSYNSPLHF; cdr3_nt: TGTGCCAGCAGCTCCTGGACAGGGGGTAGCTCCTATAATTCACCCCTCCACTTT
v_call: TRBV4-2; d_call: TRBD2; clone_size: few; j_call: TRBJ2-3; cdr3_aa: CASSQAHLAGGTDTQYF; cdr3_nt: TGTGCCAGCAGCCAAGCTCATCTAGCGGGAGGTACAGATACGCAGTATTTT
v_call: TRBV6-5; d_call: NA; clone_size: NA; j_call: TRBJ1-3; cdr3_aa: CASRRAGNTIYF; cdr3_nt: TGTGCCAGCCGGCGGGCTGGAAACACCATATATTTT
v_call: TRBV20-1; d_call: NA; clone_size: NA; j_call: TRBJ2-6; cdr3_aa: CSASLSSGANVLTF; cdr3_nt: TGCAGTGCTAGTCTGAGTTCTGGGGCCAACGTCCTGACTTTC
v_call: TRBV28; d_call: TRBD1; clone_size: NA; j_call: TRBJ2-6; cdr3_aa: CASNRLGGAGANVLTF; cdr3_nt: TGTGCCAGCAACAGGTTAGGGGGCGCTGGGGCCAACGTCCTGACTTTC
v_call: TRBV28; d_call: TRBD1; clone_size: NA; j_call: TRBJ1-5; cdr3_aa: CASSPPGQASVNQPQHF; cdr3_nt: TGTGCCAGCAGCCCACCGGGACAGGCGTCCGTAAATCAGCCCCAGCATTTT
v_call: TRBV6-5; d_call: TRBD1; clone_size: NA; j_call: TRBJ2-7; cdr3_aa: CASGRQGGEQYF; cdr3_nt: TGTGCCAGCGGACGACAGGGCGGGGAGCAGTACTTC
v_call: TRBV5-4; d_call: TRBD2; clone_size: NA; j_call: TRBJ2-7; cdr3_aa: CASSWDYSYEQYF; cdr3_nt: TGTGCCAGCAGCTGGGACTATTCCTACGAGCAGTACTTC
v_call: TRBV19; d_call: NA; clone_size: once; j_call: TRBJ1-1; cdr3_aa: CASSIVGGATEAFF; cdr3_nt: TGTGCCAGTAGTATAGTTGGGGGCGCCACTGAAGCTTTCTTT
v_call: TRBV6-1; d_call: TRBD1; clone_size: NA; j_call: TRBJ1-4; cdr3_aa: CASSEETGGANEKLFF; cdr3_nt: TGTGCCAGCAGTGAAGAGACAGGGGGAGCTAATGAAAAACTGTTTTTT
v_call: TRBV6-4; d_call: NA; clone_size: NA; j_call: TRBJ1-6; cdr3_aa: CASSEDMNSPLHF; cdr3_nt: TGTGCCAGCAGTGAAGACATGAATTCACCCCTCCACTTT
v_call: TRBV4-2; d_call: TRBD1; clone_size: NA; j_call: TRBJ2-7; cdr3_aa: CASSPHGGQGSYEQYF; cdr3_nt: TGTGCCAGCAGCCCCCATGGGGGACAGGGTTCCTACGAGCAGTACTTC
v_call: TRBV4-1; d_call: TRBD1; clone_size: NA; j_call: TRBJ2-7; cdr3_aa: CASSQEDRGLYEQYF; cdr3_nt: TGCGCCAGCAGCCAAGAGGACAGGGGGCTCTACGAGCAGTACTTC